A selection of T cell receptor beta chains follows, all from one sample in a study of T cell clusters in autoimmune cytopenias. TCRdb re-called the multiplex PCR reads and shows each CDR3 protein once, DNA omitted. The table counts about 570 distinct CDR3 sequences; 25% to 30% lies in the top ten. These data were also reused for a study on T cell repertoires in aging, cancer and after chemotherapy.

The sample taken for sequencing was peripheral blood. These receptors originate from a human donor with chronic lymphocytic leukemia. Each CDR3 is given with its conserved first and last residue. Size is omitted from some rows. Given values are once, few, many or a class for expanded clones.

len: 15; abundance: large; v_gene: TRBV7-2; j_gene: TRBJ2-5; CDR3aa: CASSSLVAGQETQYF
len: 13; abundance: NA; v_gene: TRBV19; j_gene: TRBJ2-2; CDR3aa: CASSILNTGELFF
len: 15; abundance: NA; v_gene: TRBV29-1; j_gene: TRBJ2-2; CDR3aa: CSVALSTGSTGELFF
len: 14; abundance: medium-sized; v_gene: TRBV12-3/TRBV12-4; j_gene: TRBJ1-1; CDR3aa: CASSPLLMNTEAFF
len: 14; abundance: medium-sized; v_gene: TRBV6-2/TRBV6-3; j_gene: TRBJ1-5; CDR3aa: CASTLTGGVQPQHF
len: 17; abundance: medium-sized; v_gene: TRBV7-3; j_gene: TRBJ2-2; CDR3aa: CASSLDFDRANTGELFF
len: 16; abundance: NA; v_gene: TRBV4-1; j_gene: TRBJ2-3; CDR3aa: CASSQGLDWRTDTQYF
len: 16; abundance: hyperexpanded; v_gene: TRBV29-1; j_gene: TRBJ2-1; CDR3aa: CSVPGTPGSSYNEQFF
len: 12; abundance: large; v_gene: TRBV7-9; j_gene: TRBJ2-3; CDR3aa: CASSRVRPPQYF
len: 17; abundance: NA; v_gene: TRBV5-4; j_gene: TRBJ2-2; CDR3aa: CASSLRTGGVNTGELFF
len: 15; abundance: large; v_gene: TRBV6-6; j_gene: TRBJ2-3; CDR3aa: CASSRSALSTDTQYF
len: 13; abundance: medium-sized; v_gene: TRBV18; j_gene: TRBJ1-5; CDR3aa: CASSPPDSQPQHF
len: 14; abundance: medium-sized; v_gene: TRBV5-1; j_gene: TRBJ2-3; CDR3aa: CASSLNARPDTQYF
len: 15; abundance: large; v_gene: TRBV6-5; j_gene: TRBJ2-3; CDR3aa: CASRVGGARTDTQYF
len: 13; abundance: medium-sized; v_gene: TRBV20-1; j_gene: TRBJ1-1; CDR3aa: CSASTAGDLEAFF
len: 16; abundance: NA; v_gene: TRBV4-2; j_gene: TRBJ2-7; CDR3aa: CASSLIPGQGVGEQYF
len: 14; abundance: medium-sized; v_gene: TRBV11-2; j_gene: TRBJ2-7; CDR3aa: CASSLDIGHPEQYF
len: 13; abundance: NA; v_gene: TRBV5-5; j_gene: TRBJ2-1; CDR3aa: CASSIAGGNEQFF
len: 15; abundance: medium-sized; v_gene: TRBV4-1; j_gene: TRBJ2-7; CDR3aa: CASSQVAIGDYEQYF
len: 18; abundance: large; v_gene: TRBV11-2; j_gene: TRBJ2-6; CDR3aa: CASSLGTGVSSGANVLTF
len: 13; abundance: NA; v_gene: TRBV18; j_gene: TRBJ1-2; CDR3aa: CASSPGQNYGYTF
len: 14; abundance: NA; v_gene: TRBV29-1; j_gene: TRBJ2-5; CDR3aa: CSVEGYRAGETQYF
len: 15; abundance: medium-sized; v_gene: TRBV28; j_gene: TRBJ1-4; CDR3aa: CASAGHFGGNEKLFF
len: 13; abundance: large; v_gene: TRBV18; j_gene: TRBJ2-1; CDR3aa: CASSPGQYNEQFF
len: 15; abundance: medium-sized; v_gene: TRBV5-1; j_gene: TRBJ2-1; CDR3aa: CASSLDWHRVYEQFF
len: 16; abundance: NA; v_gene: TRBV6-2/TRBV6-3; j_gene: TRBJ2-1; CDR3aa: CASSYVAEPPYNEQFF
len: 14; abundance: medium-sized; v_gene: TRBV20-1; j_gene: TRBJ1-1; CDR3aa: CSDAPGTGRTEAFF
len: 13; abundance: medium-sized; v_gene: TRBV7-3; j_gene: TRBJ2-1; CDR3aa: CASSSTPRNEQFF
len: 15; abundance: medium-sized; v_gene: TRBV7-9; j_gene: TRBJ1-1; CDR3aa: CASKDQGTANTEAFF
len: 16; abundance: NA; v_gene: TRBV12-3/TRBV12-4; j_gene: TRBJ2-3; CDR3aa: CASSFYSGTASDTQYF